One sample yielded the 5 T cell receptor beta chains listed below, sequenced in a study of blood T cells in healthy people across ages. Then a second PCR, running roughly 6 to 11 cycles, was carried out with a sample-barcoded 5' primer and a J-beta primer mix. Each CDR3 protein is one row after TCRdb ran MiXCR on the 5' RACE reads. The sample has 1.5 million to 2 million distinct CDR3 sequences; 30% to 40% are singletons. Source material: blood. These receptor sequences come from a human donor in good health.

This clonotype was seen a few times. The chain carries TRBV10-3 and TRBJ1-6; D perhaps matches TRBD1 (5 bases). Germline V CDR1 and CDR2: ENHRY, SYGVKD. The CDR3 is made up of 13 amino acids. Trimming cost V 10 bases and J 10 bases, with 17 bases left between them. CDR3 protein: CATNDGDGSPLHF. The CDR3 coding sequence is TGTGCCACCAATGACGGGGACGGGTCACCCCTCCACTTT.

This chain joins TRBV6-6 and TRBJ1-1; 8 nucleotides align to TRBD1. Germline CDR1 is MNHNY and CDR2 is SVGAGI (reference sequence). The J segment lost 1 base and the V segment lost 0 bases, leaving 4 bases of the junction unmatched. The CDR3 loop spans 16 amino acids. This chain's CDR3 is CASSYSKGQANTEAFF. CDR3 DNA: TGTGCCAGCAGTTACTCCAAGGGACAGGCGAACACTGAAGCTTTCTTT.

The J gene is TRBJ1-5, the V gene TRBV20-1; D not certain. The V and J ends lost 5 bases and 9 bases respectively, with 17 bases between them. The germline CDR1 and CDR2 sequences are DFQATT and SNEGSKA (reference sequence). The CDR3 has 13 residues. The CDR3 here is CSARLGGNRPQHF. The CDR3 region has the DNA TGCAGTGCTCGGCTTGGAGGAAACCGGCCCCAGCATTTT.

The rearrangement joins TRBV2 to TRBJ1-1; TRBD1 is a possible D gene (6 bases). The CDR3 runs to 13 residues. The germline V gene has CDR1 SNHLY and CDR2 FYNNEI. V was cut by 7 bases and J by 3 bases, with 12 bases left in between. Here the CDR3 reads CASTDSIYTEAFF. The DNA of the CDR3 is TGTGCCAGCACGGACAGCATCTACACTGAAGCTTTCTTT.

In this sample, this clonotype turned up a few times. This chain joins TRBV7-9 and TRBJ2-1; 11 bases map to TRBD2. The CDR3 has 16 residues. Germline assignment: CDR1 SEHNR and CDR2 FQNEAQ (reference sequence). After removal of 5 bases from V and 3 bases from J, the junction contained 6 bases not matched to a gene. The CDR3: CASSAEGLAVYNEQFF. For the CDR3, the DNA is TGTGCCAGCAGCGCAGAGGGACTAGCGGTCTACAATGAGCAGTTCTTC. Drawing the rest from reference TRBV7-9 and TRBJ2-1, the complete variable domain is DTGVSQNPRHKITKRGQNVTFRCDPISEHNRLYWYRQTLGQGPEFLTYFQNEAQLEKSRLLSDRFSAERPKGSFSTLEIQRTEQGDSAMYLCASSAEGLAVYNEQFFGPGTRLTVL.